The subject of this entry is one TCR beta chain. This clone's antigen is unknown. Base qualities are not at hand, and no much larger clone is one base apart. V and J are trimmed by 2 bases and 4 bases, and the gene matches miss 7 bases of the junction. The CDR3 holds 15 amino acids from the cysteine to the phenylalanine. Just the 45-base CDR3 DNA is kept, in frame starting at base 1. Taken from the germline V gene, the CDR1 and CDR2 loops are MNHEY and SVGEGT. This sample was included in a study of blood T cell repertoires in COVID-19 (TCRdb year 2020). Regarding the research as a whole: The collaborator samples originated in the United States, Italy and Spain and spanned the acute and convalescent phases of COVID-19. The material from the prospective study consisted of cDNA or gDNA derived from T cells, B-cell-depleted T cells, or PBMCs. Subjects who had been exposed to COVID-19, were actively infected with it, or had recovered from it provided the deeply sampled blood TCRbeta repertoires that made up the dataset. A freely available public database, intended as a resource for researchers studying the immune response to SARS-CoV-2, is where the repertoires were released. The samples were drawn from two sources: the first 160 participants of the ongoing ImmuneRACE study, and 1,000 to 1,500 subjects contributed by 6 global collaborators. A de-identified subject ID, COVID-19 status, age in years and sex were almost always included in the sample metadata. Where available, HLA class I and class II types were obtained from metadata supplied by the sample provider rather than from assay-based typing.

A second Seattle source provided samples from volunteer blood donors who had recovered from COVID-19. The collaborating institutions used their own protocols to collect whole blood in K2EDTA tubes. Collaborator samples were shipped for TCRbeta analysis as frozen whole blood, isolated PBMCs, or DNA extracted from either sample type. TCRbeta CDR3 regions were amplified from genomic DNA using the immunoSEQ Assay, a bias-controlled multiplex PCR. For the original study's pipeline: Within the assay, amplification of reference gene primers was used to estimate how many nucleated cells each sample contained. To quantify the absolute abundance of each unique TCRbeta CDR3 rearrangement, sequence reads were collapsed and filtered. For each sample, productive Simpson clonality was calculated as the square root of Simpson's diversity index across productive rearrangements. What TCRdb holds here is the immuneACCESS table cut down to in-frame rearrangements. Part of the clones is not present; checked against another copy, under half of the missing clones reflect an unresolved V gene, and the others are unexplained. That table supplies the V and J calls and clone size; D and trimming were determined from the DNA. The sample table contains 130,000 to 150,000 clones; only one count was recorded for about 90% of them. Jointly, the top ten make up approximately 40% of the sample.

Overall study results and their limits: The amount of clinical and demographic metadata varied by source and participant and was provided uncurated.

Here the chain combines TRBV6-2 or TRBV6-3 and TRBJ2-7; 8 bases in the middle match TRBD1. This TCR derives from a middle-aged man who had recovered from COVID-19. The sample was peripheral blood. The nucleotide sequence reads as follows: TGTGCCAGCAGTTACGGACAGGGCGGCTTTTACGAGCAGTACTTC. Its protein reads: CASSYGQGGFYEQYF.